One and the same sample provided the 25 T cell receptor beta chains below, sequenced in a study of blood T cell repertoires in COVID-19 (TCRdb year 2020). Library creation used the immunoSEQ multiplex PCR assay. Not all clones reach the TCRdb copy of this immuneACCESS table, which keeps in-frame sequences only. Checked studies attribute under half of the gap to unresolved V genes and leave the rest unexplained. Present in this sample are just over 75,000 clones, 70% to 90% of which were seen just once. Under 5% of the sample is held by the ten biggest clonotypes. The sample consisted of peripheral blood. These receptors were taken from a woman older than 75 with active or convalescent COVID-19.

The V and J genes are TRBV18 and TRBJ1-1, with TRBD1 matching over 9 bases. Losses at the gene ends were 3 bases for V and 12 bases for J; bases not matched to a gene: 8. CDR3 length equals 13 residues. In germline, CDR1 is KGHSH, CDR2 LQKENI. CDR3 in amino acids: CASSPGTGFVTFF. The CDR3 DNA follows: TGTGCCAGCTCACCCGGGACAGGGTTTGTAACTTTCTTT.

The V and J genes are TRBV12-3 or TRBV12-4 and TRBJ2-7; TRBD2 aligns across 13 bases. After removal of 5 bases from V and 7 bases from J, the junction contained 2 bases not matched to a gene. The CDR3 extends over 13 amino acids. CDR3 amino acids: CASSVTSGREQYF. The CDR3 DNA is TGTGCCAGCAGTGTGACTAGCGGGAGGGAGCAGTACTTC.

The chain couples TRBV7-4 to TRBJ1-4, with D perhaps matching TRBD1 (5 bases). This CDR3 comprises 15 residues. The V and J ends lost 1 base and 10 bases respectively, with 16 bases between them. Germline CDR1 SGHVT, CDR2 SQSDAQ. CDR3 in amino acids: CASSLVCRVCGKLFF. CDR3 nucleotide sequence: TGTGCCAGCAGCTTAGTATGCAGGGTTTGCGGAAAACTGTTTTTT.

This clone is a singleton in its sample. CDR3 in amino acids: CASSFTPGVGGEQFF. DNA for the CDR3: TGTGCCAGCAGCTTTACTCCGGGGGTCGGGGGTGAGCAGTTCTTC. The J gene is TRBJ2-1, the V gene TRBV7-2, with TRBD2 as a possible D gene (6 bases). V was shortened by 3 bases and J by 9 bases, with 18 bases between the two germline ends. CDR3 length: 15 residues. Looked up from germline, CDR1 is SGHTA and CDR2 is FQGNSA.

This clone occurred a few times. The chain couples TRBV19 to TRBJ2-7; no clear D. Trimming stripped 5 bases from V and 0 bases from J, with 14 bases between. CDR1 and CDR2 (germline): LNHDA, SQIVND (reference sequence). This CDR3 comprises 15 residues. In DNA form, the CDR3 reads TGTGCCAGTAGTTATTGGGTAGCTATCTCCTACGAGCAGTACTTC. This encodes CASSYWVAISYEQYF.

The CDR3 sequence: CASSPVGQGGYGYTF. CDR3 DNA: TGTGCCAGCTCACCTGTGGGACAGGGAGGTTATGGCTACACCTTC. The V and J genes are TRBV18 and TRBJ1-2, with 9 nucleotides matching TRBD1. Per germline, CDR1 KGHSH and CDR2 LQKENI. V trimming: 3 bases; J trimming: 5 bases; junction bases outside the gene matches: 7. This CDR3 is 15 amino acids long.

In nucleotides, the CDR3 is TGCGCCAGCAGCCCCCGGACAGACGCTGAAGCTTTCTTT. It yields the protein CASSPRTDAEAFF. This chain uses TRBV4-3 with TRBJ1-1, with TRBD1 as a possible D gene (6 bases). Germline V lookup: CDR1 LGHNA, CDR2 YSLEER. V lost 4 bases to trimming and J lost 6 bases, with 12 bases between them. This CDR3 has 13 residues.

The chain joins TRBV18 to TRBJ2-3, with 8 bases lining up with TRBD2. The CDR3 has 16 amino acids. From germline, CDR1 is KGHSH and CDR2 LQKENI. The trim removed 1 base at V and 0 bases at J, leaving 3 bases unmatched. This chain's CDR3 is CASSPRGGQSTDTQYF. CDR3 sequence (DNA): TGTGCCAGCTCACCACGCGGGGGGCAAAGCACAGATACGCAGTATTTT.

The chain links TRBV10-3 to TRBJ1-6; 7 nucleotides line up with TRBD1. The germline CDR1 and CDR2 sequences are ENHRY and SYGVKD. With 6 bases clipped from V and 9 bases from J, the junction kept 11 bases outside the gene matches. This CDR3 is 15 amino acids long. This CDR3 is CAIRNGQEASSPLHF. The CDR3 DNA is TGTGCCATCAGAAACGGACAGGAAGCGAGTTCACCCCTCCACTTT.

This rearrangement joins TRBV6-2 or TRBV6-3 to TRBJ2-1; the D gene is possibly TRBD1 (6 bases). Germline V gene data show CDR1 as MNHEY and CDR2 as SVGEGT. Trimming removed 3 bases at V and 3 bases at J, with 12 bases between. This CDR3 is 15 amino acids long. For the CDR3, the DNA is TGTGCCAGCAGTTATGGGGGCTTGAGCTACAATGAGCAGTTCTTC. It yields the protein CASSYGGLSYNEQFF.

V and J are TRBV12-3 or TRBV12-4 and TRBJ1-2; D not resolved. This CDR3 contains 12 residues. V was clipped by 1 base and J by 9 bases, with 9 bases between them. Here the CDR3 reads CASSLGPRSYTF. CDR3 DNA sequence: TGTGCCAGCAGTTTAGGTCCGCGGAGCTACACCTTC.

The chain combines TRBV29-1 with TRBJ1-2, with 9 bases identical to TRBD1. The germline V gene has CDR1 SQVTM and CDR2 ANQGSEA. This CDR3 contains 17 residues. Trimming at V came to 1 base and at J to 8 bases, leaving 17 bases not matched to a gene. The CDR3 DNA reads TGCAGCGTTGAAGTGTATCGTGTGGGGACAGGGTTAGAAGGCTACACCTTC. It translates to CSVEVYRVGTGLEGYTF.

The chain uses TRBV5-4 and TRBJ2-7; 12 nucleotides line up with TRBD1. The CDR3 loop spans 15 amino acids. Germline V gives CDR1 SGHNT, CDR2 YYREEE (reference sequence). Trimming cost V 3 bases and J 6 bases; bases outside gene matches: 7. This chain's CDR3 is CASSWGTGGLSEQYF. For the CDR3, the DNA is TGTGCCAGCAGCTGGGGGACAGGGGGCCTCTCCGAGCAGTACTTC.

The rearrangement links TRBV18 to TRBJ1-3; D is undetermined. CDR1 KGHSH and CDR2 LQKENI come from the germline V gene. Trimming took 2 bases from V and 4 from J, leaving 18 bases between them. The CDR3 runs 17 residues. The CDR3, as DNA: TGTGCCAGCTCACCATTCGTCCGTAATCGTGAGGGAAACACCATATATTTT. As protein: CASSPFVRNREGNTIYF.

This clone was observed a single time. The rearrangement links TRBV18 to TRBJ2-3; tentatively, D is TRBD2 (5 bases). Germline-derived CDR1 and CDR2 are KGHSH and LQKENI. V lost 0 bases and J 5 bases, leaving 12 bases between the germline ends. CDR3 length: 15 amino acids. CDR3 sequence (DNA): TGTGCCAGCTCACCACCGAGTCTAGCTGGAGATACGCAGTATTTT. Protein: CASSPPSLAGDTQYF. The full variable domain, completed using reference TRBV18 and TRBJ2-3, is NAGVMQNPRHLVRRRGQEARLRCSPMKGHSHVYWYRQLPEEGLKFMVYLQKENIIDESGMPKERFSAEFPKEGPSILRIQQVVRGDSAAYFCASSPPSLAGDTQYFGPGTRLTVL.

V and J are TRBV25-1 and TRBJ1-3; no definite D call. CDR3 length equals 12 residues. V gave up 0 bases and J gave up 7 bases, with 4 bases separating them. The germline gives CDR1 MGHDK, CDR2 SYGVNS. CDR3 nucleotides: TGTGCCAGCAGTGAATATCGTAACACCATATATTTT. The encoded protein is CASSEYRNTIYF.

The rearrangement joins TRBV28 to TRBJ2-3; D perhaps matches TRBD2 (6 bases). Deletions cut 8 bases from V and 2 bases from J, with 11 bases between. The germline CDR1 and CDR2 sequences are MDHEN and SYDVKM. The CDR3 consists of 13 residues. CDR3 region: CASYTSSTDTQYF. The DNA of the CDR3 is TGTGCCAGCTATACTAGCTCCACAGATACGCAGTATTTT.

V and J are TRBV2 and TRBJ1-1; D not resolved. Between the trimmed V and J ends, which lost 6 bases and 0 bases, there was a span of 11 bases. The CDR3 is made up of 14 amino acids. Germline values: CDR1 SNHLY, CDR2 FYNNEI. DNA for the CDR3: TGTGCCAGCAGACGCACAGTAATGAACACTGAAGCTTTCTTT. The encoded protein is CASRRTVMNTEAFF.

For this clone: A read error may produce the germline difference seen at one junction end. The chain is built from TRBV13 and TRBJ2-3, with TRBD2 matching over 8 bases. The CDR3 extends over 13 amino acids. The germline V gene encodes CDR1 PRHDT and CDR2 FYEKMQ (reference sequence). The CDR3 sequence: CATSAGGADTQYF. The CDR3 DNA follows: TGTGCCACCAGCGCCGGGGGGGCAGATACGCAGTATTTT.

The chain uses TRBV24-1 and TRBJ2-3; 9 bases are a match to TRBD2. This CDR3 comprises 16 residues. After removal of 0 bases from V and 4 bases from J, the junction contained 4 bases not matched to a gene. The germline gives CDR1 KGHDR, CDR2 SFDVKD. The CDR3 sequence: CATSDLRAGGPDTQYF. CDR3 sequence (DNA): TGTGCCACCAGTGATTTGAGGGCGGGAGGGCCAGATACGCAGTATTTT.

The J gene is TRBJ1-4, the V gene TRBV20-1; D remains ambiguous. The CDR3 covers 11 residues. V was clipped by 4 bases and J by 10 bases, with 10 bases between them. Germline V gene lookup returns CDR1 DFQATT and CDR2 SNEGSKA (reference sequence). The CDR3 coding sequence is TGCAGTGCTAACGGACTGGGAAAACTGTTTTTT. Encoded protein: CSANGLGKLFF.

This clone was seen a handful of times. This chain uses TRBV6-2 or TRBV6-3 with TRBJ1-1; tentative D call: TRBD1 (5 bases). The CDR3 sequence is 13 residues long. CDR1 is MNHEY, CDR2 SVGEGT, per germline. Trimming removed 6 bases from V and 1 base from J, with 9 bases in between. CDR3 nucleotides: TGTGCCAGCAGCGGACAATCGAACACTGAAGCTTTCTTT. Its protein product is CASSGQSNTEAFF.

V usage is TRBV9 and J usage is TRBJ2-3, with 8 positions matching TRBD2. Germline values: CDR1 SGDLS, CDR2 YYNGEE. This CDR3 has 15 amino acids. V dropped 4 bases and J dropped 10; count of bases not matched to a gene: 14. CDR3 DNA: TGTGCCAGCAGCCCGTTAACAGCGGGAGCATCTCCGCAGTATTTT. It codes for CASSPLTAGASPQYF.

V usage is TRBV7-5 and J usage is TRBJ2-1; the tabulated D call, TRBD2, remains unverified against the DNA. TRBV7-5 is a pseudogene. The CDR3 covers 23 residues. The CDR3 region is CARSPDLGHLGYLREVSYNEQFF. As DNA, the CDR3 is TGTGCCAGAAGCCCCGACTTGGGCCACTTGGGATATCTGAGGGAGGTTTCCTACAATGAGCAGTTCTTC.

J is TRBJ2-1 and V is TRBV28; 8 bases match TRBD2. Germline-derived CDR1 and CDR2 are MDHEN and SYDVKM. V lost 3 bases, J lost 7 bases, and 5 bases stayed unmatched. This CDR3 region has 14 residues. CDR3 DNA sequence: TGTGCCAGCAGTTTGGCGGGAGGTCCTAATGAGCAGTTCTTC. Its protein product is CASSLAGGPNEQFF. Supplemented by reference TRBV28 and TRBJ2-1, the full variable domain reads DVKVTQSSRYLVKRTGEKVFLECVQDMDHENMFWYRQDPGLGLRLIYFSYDVKMKEKGDIPEGYSVSREKKERFSLILESASTNQTSMYLCASSLAGGPNEQFFGPGTRLTVL.